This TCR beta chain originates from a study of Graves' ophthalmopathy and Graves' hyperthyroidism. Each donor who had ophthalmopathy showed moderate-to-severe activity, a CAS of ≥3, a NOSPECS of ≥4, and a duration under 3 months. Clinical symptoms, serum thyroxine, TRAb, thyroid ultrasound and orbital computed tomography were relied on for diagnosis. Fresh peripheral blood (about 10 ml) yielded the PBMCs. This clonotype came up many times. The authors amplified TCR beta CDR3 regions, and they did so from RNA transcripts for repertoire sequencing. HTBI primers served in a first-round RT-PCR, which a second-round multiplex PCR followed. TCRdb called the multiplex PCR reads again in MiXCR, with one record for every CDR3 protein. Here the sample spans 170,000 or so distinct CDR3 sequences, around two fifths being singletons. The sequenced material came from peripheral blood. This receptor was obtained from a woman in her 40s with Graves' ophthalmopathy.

The CDR3, as DNA: TGTGCCAGTAGTAGTCCTCACCGACAGCTATCAGAGACCCAGTACTTC. Its translation is CASSSPHRQLSETQYF. J is TRBJ2-5 and V is TRBV19; a weak D match, TRBD1 (5 bases). From germline, CDR1 is LNHDA and CDR2 SQIVND (reference sequence). CDR3 length: 16 residues. V was shortened by 4 bases and J by 4 bases, with 19 bases between the two germline ends.